The rows below give T cell receptor beta chains drawn from one sample of a study of shared clonotypes between healthy human individuals. TCRdb keeps only in-frame clones here, not all; method: immunoSEQ multiplex PCR. The data contain around 1.5 million clones, approximately 98% of them singletons. The specimen was naive CD4+ T cells sorted from blood. Receptors originate from a man in his thirties or forties in good health. Each CDR3 is given with its conserved first and last residue.

v_call,j_call,cdr3_aa
TRBV7-9,TRBJ2-3,CASSFPGPEMDTQYF
TRBV25-1,TRBJ2-1,CASGGLAGASYNEQFF
TRBV28,TRBJ2-1,CASSPPGHPTFF
TRBV6-5,TRBJ1-2,CASRHTANYGYTF
TRBV28,TRBJ2-1,CASTPLQGMGHNEQFF
TRBV28,TRBJ1-4,CASSFTGLNLNEKLFF
TRBV6-5,TRBJ2-7,CASSYRATYEQYF
TRBV5-1,TRBJ2-1,CASSLVAGASYNEQFF
TRBV6-5,TRBJ2-7,CASSYVGQGHYEQYF
TRBV7-3,TRBJ2-2,CASSVGLNTGELFF
TRBV18,TRBJ2-3,CASSRTGAASTDTQYF
TRBV6-1,TRBJ1-2,CASRQQGAPNGYTF
TRBV6-6,TRBJ2-1,CASSPGGRGVDNEQFF
TRBV7-2,TRBJ2-1,CASSSWTSGTLRNEQFF
TRBV11-2,TRBJ2-3,CASSPPRTSGLVDTQYF
TRBV29-1,TRBJ2-2,CSVVGAVGNTGELFF
TRBV28,TRBJ1-5,CASSLQGPDNQPQHF
TRBV5-1,TRBJ2-5,CASSGMSGGQETQYF
TRBV2,TRBJ2-5,CASSKGDDSQETQYF
TRBV12-2,TRBJ1-5,CASRSTPGQGKHF
TRBV6-1,TRBJ2-7,CASSEAPRLLYYEQYF
TRBV7-9,TRBJ2-5,CASSETSGRGETQYF
TRBV15,TRBJ1-3,CATSRPTADTIYF
TRBV10-1,TRBJ2-2,CASSDRGMSTGELFF
TRBV19,TRBJ2-5,CASSSDRRRETQYF
TRBV7-9,TRBJ2-7,CASSPPGRESREQYF
TRBV19,TRBJ2-5,CASSRVGTGETQYF